The 25 T cell receptor beta chains given below trace back to one sample, sequenced in a study of neurological immune-mediated disorders. One entry per CDR3 protein, called by TCRdb with MiXCR from the 5' RACE reads. The sample records tens of thousands of distinct CDR3 sequences, more than 9.5% being singletons. Time point of the sample: technical triplicate 1. Sequencing was done on a sample of PBMCs. These receptors were collected from a man between 60 and 75 years old with HTLV-1-associated myelopathy (HAM/TSP).

By sample share, this clonotype is medium-sized. DNA for the CDR3: TGTGCCAGCAGCTTCGGGGTCCGGGAGACCCAGTACTTC. Protein product: CASSFGVRETQYF. The chain couples TRBV7-8 to TRBJ2-5; D might be TRBD2 (5 bases). Germline assignment: CDR1 SGHVS and CDR2 FQNEAQ. Trimming stripped 3 bases from V and 5 bases from J, with 10 bases between. This CDR3 is 13 amino acids long.

This clonotype ranks as medium-sized (0.01 to 0.1%). The chain carries TRBV6-5 and TRBJ1-1, with D uncertain. Germline CDR1 reads MNHEY; CDR2 reads SVGAGI. The CDR3 extends over 14 amino acids. Trimming removed 2 bases at V and 1 base at J, with 8 bases between. This CDR3 reads CASSYGSQNTEAFF. The DNA for the CDR3 is TGTGCCAGCAGTTACGGCAGCCAGAACACTGAAGCTTTCTTT.

This clonotype has at least ten counts. This chain links TRBV10-3 with TRBJ2-1, with D perhaps TRBD2 (5 bases). Between the trimmed V and J ends, which lost 4 bases and 0 bases, there was a span of 19 bases. Germline assignment: CDR1 ENHRY and CDR2 SYGVKD. CDR3 size: 18 residues. In DNA form, the CDR3 reads TGTGCCATCAGTGGGCCTGGACTCGGACTGGGCTCCTACAATGAGCAGTTCTTC. This translates into CAISGPGLGLGSYNEQFF.

This clonotype was seen ten or more times. The chain recombines TRBV18 with TRBJ2-5; D is unclear. The CDR3 length is 13 residues. Per germline, CDR1 KGHSH and CDR2 LQKENI. V was clipped by 1 base and J by 5 bases, with 8 bases between them. The CDR3 region has the DNA TGTGCCAGCTCACCACAAGAAGGGGAGACCCAGTACTTC. Its translation is CASSPQEGETQYF.

This clonotype has at least ten counts. This chain connects TRBV5-1 to TRBJ2-1; 9 nucleotides match TRBD2. The CDR3 is 18 amino acids. Germline V gives CDR1 SGHRS, CDR2 YFSETQ. Losses at the gene ends were 2 bases for V and 4 bases for J; bases not matched to a gene: 13. CDR3 residues: CASSLIAGEKSQYNEQFF. The CDR3 bases are TGCGCCAGCAGCTTAATAGCGGGAGAAAAATCTCAATACAATGAGCAGTTCTTC.

The CDR3, as DNA: TGTGCCATCTCAGACGGCAGGAAGGAGACCCAGTACTTC. It yields the protein CAISDGRKETQYF. V gene TRBV10-3 combines with J gene TRBJ2-5, with D uncertain. The germline CDR1 and CDR2 sequences are ENHRY and SYGVKD. The CDR3 consists of 13 residues. Trimming took off 8 bases at V and 5 bases at J, with 15 bases between the two ends.

This clonotype was counted many times. CDR3 sequence reads: CASSLDGYKAIGYTF. CDR3 bases: TGCGCCAGCAGCTTGGACGGTTACAAAGCTATTGGCTACACCTTC. The rearrangement uses TRBV5-1 and TRBJ1-2; the D is unclear. Deletions cut 0 bases from V and 7 bases from J, with 16 bases between. The length of the CDR3 is 15 residues. Per germline, CDR1 SGHRS and CDR2 YFSETQ.

This clonotype has at least ten counts. The chain has TRBV7-3 and TRBJ1-1; D gene uncertain. The CDR3 covers 13 residues. From germline, CDR1 is SGHTA and CDR2 FQGTGA. The ends were cut back, 4 bases at V and 4 bases at J, with 10 bases in the middle. CDR3 coding DNA: TGTGCCAGCAGCTCTGCGGTTAGCACTGAAGCTTTCTTT. Protein product: CASSSAVSTEAFF.

This clonotype was picked up many times. This chain links TRBV12-3 or TRBV12-4 with TRBJ2-7, with 8 bases that match TRBD2. The CDR3 is made up of 16 amino acids. V shed 6 bases and J 7 bases; nucleotides not matched to a gene: 17. The DNA of the CDR3 is TGTGCCAGCAGGGGTCCGGGACTAGACCTCTACGGGGAGCAGTACTTC. Amino acids: CASRGPGLDLYGEQYF.

This clonotype occurred many times. This sequence joins TRBV10-3 and TRBJ1-5; D gene ambiguous. Germline CDR1 is ENHRY and CDR2 is SYGVKD. The CDR3 is made up of 16 amino acids. V was trimmed by 0 bases and J by 6 bases, leaving 15 bases between them. The CDR3 nucleotides read TGTGCCATCAGTGAGTCCCCACCCGGTGCCGGTCAGCCCCAGCATTTT. It is translated as CAISESPPGAGQPQHF.

The chain joins TRBV18 to TRBJ2-1, with 7 positions matching TRBD1. The germline V gene encodes CDR1 KGHSH and CDR2 LQKENI. The V segment lost 5 bases and the J segment 6 bases; nucleotides outside the gene matches: 10. The CDR3 consists of 15 residues. The CDR3 reads CASSAGTAGANEQFF. The DNA for the CDR3 is TGTGCCAGCTCAGCCGGGACAGCCGGAGCCAATGAGCAGTTCTTC.

This clonotype occurred many times. This chain connects TRBV5-1 to TRBJ1-6, with 9 bases fitting TRBD1. Germline V gives CDR1 SGHRS, CDR2 YFSETQ. V trimming: 4 bases; J trimming: 9 bases; junction bases outside the gene matches: 11. The CDR3 has 16 amino acids. The CDR3 DNA reads as TGCGCCAGCAGCCCAGGACAGGGGCTTTTGCGTTCACCCCTCCACTTT. Translating it yields CASSPGQGLLRSPLHF.

This clonotype has a handful of counts. A much more abundant neighbour one base away suggests this may be a read error. The chain is built from TRBV29-1 and TRBJ2-7; D call uncertain. With 0 bases removed from V and 4 bases from J, the gap between germline ends came to 7 bases. Germline-derived CDR1 and CDR2 are SQVTM and ANQGSEA. CDR3 length: 12 amino acids. CDR3 in DNA: TGCAGCGTTGAAGATGAGGCTTACGAGCAGTACTTC. This translates into CSVEDEAYEQYF.

This clonotype was recorded many times. The chain is built from TRBV29-1 and TRBJ2-5; D possibly matches TRBD1 or TRBD2 (5 bases each). Germline values: CDR1 SQVTM, CDR2 ANQGSEA. The CDR3 contains 15 residues. V lost 7 bases and J 5 bases, leaving 23 bases between the germline ends. The CDR3 nucleotides read TGCAGCGCCCAGGCCGGGACCCGGGGCGGGGAGACCCAGTACTTC. Protein sequence: CSAQAGTRGGETQYF.

The chain carries TRBV5-4 and TRBJ2-1; TRBD2 matches 8 bases. The V gene end was trimmed by 4 bases and the J gene end by 7 bases; junction bases not matched to a gene: 7. This CDR3 is built from 14 residues. Germline V gives CDR1 SGHNT, CDR2 YYREEE (reference sequence). Here the CDR3 DNA reads TGTGCCAGCAGCCACGGGACTAGTCGAAATGAGCAGTTCTTC. Translating it yields CASSHGTSRNEQFF.

This clonotype has at least ten counts. V gene TRBV5-1 combines with J gene TRBJ1-4; D unresolved. In germline, CDR1 is SGHRS, CDR2 YFSETQ. Deletions cut 1 base from V and 4 bases from J, with 11 bases between. This CDR3 contains 15 residues. The CDR3 loop reads CASSLNGQINEKLFF. CDR3 nucleotides: TGCGCCAGCAGCTTGAACGGGCAGATTAATGAAAAACTGTTTTTT.

The V call is TRBV4-2, the J call TRBJ2-3, with a tentative D call TRBD1 (6 bases). CDR3 size: 16 residues. CDR1 and CDR2 from the germline V gene are LGHNA and YNFKEQ. Trimming took off 3 bases at V and 5 bases at J, with 18 bases between the two ends. The CDR3 coding sequence is TGTGCCAGCAGCCAGGGGCGTGGGGGCGATGTAGATACGCAGTATTTT. It yields the protein CASSQGRGGDVDTQYF.

The V and J genes are TRBV20-1 and TRBJ2-1, with 9 positions matching TRBD2. Trimming took 4 bases from V and 6 from J; bases not matched to a gene: 7. Germline V gene sequence: CDR1 DFQATT, CDR2 SNEGSKA (reference sequence). The CDR3 loop spans 14 amino acids. The DNA for the CDR3 is TGCAGTGCTAATTCGGAAGCGGGAGGCAATGAGCAGTTCTTC. Protein: CSANSEAGGNEQFF.

This clonotype has just a few counts. The chain combines TRBV21-1 with TRBJ1-5. TRBV21-1 is a documented pseudogene. This CDR3 contains 17 residues. The CDR3 sequence is CASSEGGNAYSNQPQHF. CDR3 DNA sequence: TGTGCCAGCAGCGAGGGAGGGAACGCCTATAGCAATCAGCCCCAGCATTTT.

This clonotype showed up many times. CDR3 residues: CASSLLSGRAVETQYF. CDR3 bases: TGTGCCAGCAGCTTGCTTAGCGGGAGGGCGGTTGAGACCCAGTACTTC. The J gene is TRBJ2-5, the V gene TRBV5-6; 11 nucleotides align to TRBD2. Germline V CDR1 and CDR2: SGHDT, YYEEEE. Trimming cost V 1 base and J 5 bases; bases outside gene matches: 7. The CDR3 length is 16 residues.

This clonotype has a count of ten or more. The chain links TRBV5-5 to TRBJ2-1, with D possibly matching TRBD1 (5 bases). Trimming took 0 bases from V and 4 from J, leaving 14 bases between them. The CDR3 loop spans 16 amino acids. Germline assignment: CDR1 SGHKS and CDR2 YYEKEE (reference sequence). The CDR3 spells CASSLDRQLPYNEQFF. The DNA for the CDR3 is TGTGCCAGCAGCTTGGACAGGCAACTTCCTTACAATGAGCAGTTCTTC.

Ten or more counts support this clonotype. This chain links TRBV3-1 with TRBJ2-5; D unresolved. The CDR3 is 12 amino acids. Per germline, CDR1 LGHDT and CDR2 YNNKEL (reference sequence). V was trimmed by 0 bases and J by 5 bases, leaving 4 bases between them. The CDR3 sequence: CASSQDRETQYF. CDR3 nucleotide sequence: TGTGCCAGCAGCCAAGATAGGGAGACCCAGTACTTC.

This clonotype came up many times. V gene TRBV11-3 combines with J gene TRBJ2-7; 7 nucleotides agree with TRBD1. The CDR3 spans 15 residues. V dropped 5 bases and J dropped 0; count of bases not matched to a gene: 7. The germline V gene encodes CDR1 SGHNT and CDR2 YENEEA. The chain's CDR3 is CASSGPTGNSYEQYF. The CDR3 nucleotides are TGTGCCAGCAGCGGACCGACAGGGAACTCCTACGAGCAGTACTTC.

This clonotype was seen at least ten times. V gene TRBV9 combines with J gene TRBJ2-1; D remains unclear. Trimming removed 0 bases at V and 0 bases at J, with 10 bases between. Per the germline V gene, CDR1 is SGDLS and CDR2 is YYNGEE. The CDR3 runs to 16 residues. CDR3 coding DNA: TGTGCCAGCAGCGTAGTCGGTAGTAGCTCCTACAATGAGCAGTTCTTC. It translates to CASSVVGSSSYNEQFF.

This clonotype was observed many times. The chain is built from TRBV6-5 and TRBJ1-1; D remains unclear. CDR1 and CDR2 (germline): MNHEY, SVGAGI. The CDR3 covers 14 residues. Trimming left V 4 bases short and J 2 bases short, with 11 bases between. CDR3 amino acids: CASSFGHSNTEAFF. CDR3 in DNA: TGTGCCAGCAGTTTCGGTCACAGTAACACTGAAGCTTTCTTT.